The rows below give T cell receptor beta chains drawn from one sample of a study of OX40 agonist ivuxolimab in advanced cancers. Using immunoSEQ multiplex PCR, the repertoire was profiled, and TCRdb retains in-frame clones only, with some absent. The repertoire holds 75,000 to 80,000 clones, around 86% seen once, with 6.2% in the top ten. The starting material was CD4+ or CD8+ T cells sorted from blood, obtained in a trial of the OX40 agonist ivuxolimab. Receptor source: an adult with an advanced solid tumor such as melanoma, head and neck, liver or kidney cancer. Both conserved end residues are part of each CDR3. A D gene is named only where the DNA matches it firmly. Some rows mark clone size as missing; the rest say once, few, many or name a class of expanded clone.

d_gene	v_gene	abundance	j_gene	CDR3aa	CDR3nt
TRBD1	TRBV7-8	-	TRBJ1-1	CASTKDRGRNTEAFF	TGTGCCAGCACCAAGGACAGGGGGCGAAACACTGAAGCTTTCTTT
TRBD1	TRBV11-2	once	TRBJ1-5	CASSSQGVNQPQHF	TGTGCCAGCAGCTCCCAGGGGGTCAATCAGCCCCAGCATTTT
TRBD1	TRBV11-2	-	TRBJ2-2	CASSSGQDKRSGELFF	TGTGCCAGCAGCTCAGGACAGGACAAGAGGTCCGGGGAGCTGTTTTTT
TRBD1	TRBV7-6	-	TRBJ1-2	CASSRDREGRYTF	TGTGCCAGCAGCCGGGACAGGGAGGGGCGCTACACCTTC
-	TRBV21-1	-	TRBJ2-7	CASSKALGFCYEQYF	TGTGCCAGCAGCAAAGCCCTAGGGTTCTGCTACGAGCAGTACTTC
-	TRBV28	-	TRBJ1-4	CASLPGGATNEKLFF	TGTGCCAGCCTCCCCGGGGGGGCAACTAATGAAAAACTGTTTTTT
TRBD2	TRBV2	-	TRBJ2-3	CASSTGLASFTDTQYF	TGTGCCAGCAGTACAGGACTAGCGTCTTTCACAGATACGCAGTATTTT
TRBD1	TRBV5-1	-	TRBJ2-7	CASSLALGQGAYEQYF	TGCGCCAGCAGCTTGGCCCTGGGACAGGGGGCCTACGAGCAGTACTTC
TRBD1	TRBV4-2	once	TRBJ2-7	CASSPRGQGAHEQYF	TGTGCCAGCAGCCCTCGGGGACAGGGGGCCCACGAGCAGTACTTC
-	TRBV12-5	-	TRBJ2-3	CASGLDGDHRDTQYF	TGTGCTAGTGGTTTGGACGGAGATCATAGAGATACGCAGTATTTT
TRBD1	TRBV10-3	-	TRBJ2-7	CAIRGQGSYEQYF	TGTGCCATCAGGGGACAGGGCTCCTACGAGCAGTACTTC
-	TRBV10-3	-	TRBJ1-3	CAGRRTHGNTIYF	TGTGCCGGTCGTCGGACTCACGGAAACACCATATATTTT
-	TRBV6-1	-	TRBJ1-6	CASSASRPYNSPLHF	TGTGCCAGCAGTGCCAGCCGGCCCTATAATTCACCCCTCCACTTT
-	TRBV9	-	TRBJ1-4	CASSVDVGEEEKLFF	TGTGCCAGCAGCGTAGACGTGGGGGAGGAAGAAAAACTGTTTTTT
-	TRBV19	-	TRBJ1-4	CVSSISAGNEKLFF	TGTGTCAGTAGTATCTCGGCGGGTAATGAAAAACTGTTTTTT
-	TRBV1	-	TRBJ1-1	CTSSGPGGAFF	TGCACCAGCAGTGGGCCCGGCGGAGCTTTCTTT
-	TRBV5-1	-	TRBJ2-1	CASSLGSRQREGNEQFF	TGCGCCAGCAGCTTGGGCTCCAGACAGAGAGAAGGGAATGAGCAGTTCTTC
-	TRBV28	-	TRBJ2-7	CAISEAPPYEQYF	TGTGCCATCTCGGAGGCCCCCCCCTACGAGCAGTACTTC
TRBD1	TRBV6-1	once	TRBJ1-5	CASSARGQENNQPQHF	TGTGCCAGCAGTGCCCGCGGACAGGAAAACAATCAGCCCCAGCATTTT
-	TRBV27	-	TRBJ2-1	CASKRNLNEQFF	TGTGCCAGCAAACGCAATCTCAATGAGCAGTTCTTC
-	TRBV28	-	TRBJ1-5	CASSGFSQPQHF	TGTGCCAGCAGTGGATTTAGTCAGCCCCAGCATTTT
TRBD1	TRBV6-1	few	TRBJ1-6	CASSERGQADSPLHF	TGTGCCAGCAGTGAAAGGGGGCAGGCAGATTCACCCCTCCACTTT
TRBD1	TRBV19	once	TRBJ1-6	CASRSPGGALNSPLHF	TGTGCCAGTAGGAGTCCAGGGGGTGCACTTAATTCACCCCTCCACTTT
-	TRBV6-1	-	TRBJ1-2	CASPLPASGDYGYTF	TGTGCCAGTCCGTTACCGGCTTCCGGGGACTATGGCTACACCTTC
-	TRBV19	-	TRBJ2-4	CASSTGPRNAKNIQYF	TGTGCCAGTAGTACCGGACCGCGAAACGCCAAAAACATTCAGTACTTC
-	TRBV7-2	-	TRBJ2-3	CASSLGPPRATDTQYF	TGTGCCAGCAGCTTAGGGCCACCCCGAGCCACAGATACGCAGTATTTT
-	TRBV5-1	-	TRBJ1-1	CASSLGREGTEAFF	TGCGCCAGCAGCTTGGGCCGAGAGGGCACTGAAGCTTTCTTT
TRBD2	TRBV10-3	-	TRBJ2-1	CAISSSGGHYNEQFF	TGTGCCATCAGTTCTAGCGGGGGCCACTACAATGAGCAGTTCTTC
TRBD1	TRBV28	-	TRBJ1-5	CASSPERTGVNQPQHF	TGTGCCAGCAGTCCAGAGAGGACAGGAGTGAATCAGCCCCAGCATTTT
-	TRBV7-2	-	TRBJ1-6	CASRGGGNSPLHF	TGTGCCAGCAGGGGAGGGGGTAATTCACCCCTCCACTTT
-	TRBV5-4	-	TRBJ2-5	CASSKIGGTQYF	TGTGCCAGCAGCAAAATCGGAGGGACCCAGTACTTC
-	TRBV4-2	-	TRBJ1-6	CASSQDAGPAPLHF	TGTGCCAGCAGCCAAGACGCAGGCCCTGCACCCCTCCACTTT
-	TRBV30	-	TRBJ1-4	CAWSGEGWVTNEKLFF	TGTGCCTGGAGTGGCGAGGGCTGGGTAACTAATGAAAAACTGTTTTTT
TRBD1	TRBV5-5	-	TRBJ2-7	CASSLQGASSYEQYF	TGTGCCAGCAGCTTACAGGGGGCCAGCTCCTACGAGCAGTACTTC
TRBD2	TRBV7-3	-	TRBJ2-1	CASSSLSGGAYNEQFF	TGTGCCAGCAGCTCCCTCAGCGGGGGGGCCTACAATGAGCAGTTCTTC
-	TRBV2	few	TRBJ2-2	CASRTANAITGELFF	TGTGCCAGCAGGACTGCAAACGCCATCACCGGGGAGCTGTTTTTT
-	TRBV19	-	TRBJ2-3	CATGADTQYF	TGTGCCACCGGGGCAGATACGCAGTATTTT
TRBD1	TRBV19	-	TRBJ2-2	CASSIRDRNTGELFF	TGTGCCAGTAGTATCAGGGACAGAAACACCGGGGAGCTGTTTTTT
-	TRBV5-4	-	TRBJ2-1	CASSLDLYSGEQFF	TGTGCCAGCAGCTTGGACCTATATAGCGGTGAGCAGTTCTTC
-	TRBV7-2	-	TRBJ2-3	CASSLGTQYF	TGTGCCAGCAGCTTAGGTACGCAGTATTTT
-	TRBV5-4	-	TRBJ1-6	CASSLGQSPGGSYNSPLHF	TGTGCCAGCAGCTTGGGACAGTCCCCGGGGGGCTCCTATAATTCACCCCTCCACTTT
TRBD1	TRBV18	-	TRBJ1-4	CASSPGQPEKLFF	TGTGCCAGCTCACCGGGACAGCCTGAAAAACTGTTTTTT
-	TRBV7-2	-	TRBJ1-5	CASSLAVFDGQPQHF	TGTGCCAGCAGCTTAGCGGTATTTGACGGTCAGCCCCAGCATTTT
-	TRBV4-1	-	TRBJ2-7	CASSQSGRGNEQYF	TGCGCCAGCAGCCAATCAGGCAGGGGCAACGAGCAGTACTTC
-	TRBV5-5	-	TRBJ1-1	CASSLLGAGTEAFF	TGTGCCAGCAGCCTACTCGGGGCTGGTACTGAAGCTTTCTTT
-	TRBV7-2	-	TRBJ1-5	CASSLAGDSNQPQHF	TGTGCCAGCAGCTTGGCGGGAGATAGCAATCAGCCCCAGCATTTT
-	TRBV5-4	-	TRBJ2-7	CASKSGSGSIYEQYF	TGTGCCAGCAAATCAGGGTCGGGGTCAATCTACGAGCAGTACTTC
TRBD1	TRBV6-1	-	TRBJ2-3	CASSEVVGTEKGYSTDTQYF	TGTGCCAGCAGTGAAGTAGTGGGGACAGAAAAGGGGTATAGCACAGATACGCAGTATTTT
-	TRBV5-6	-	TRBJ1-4	CASSLMGSGNEKLFF	TGTGCCAGCAGCTTGATGGGGTCAGGTAATGAAAAACTGTTTTTT
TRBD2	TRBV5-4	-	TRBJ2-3	CASSGKRGGSTDTQYF	TGTGCCAGCAGCGGAAAGCGGGGGGGCTCCACAGATACGCAGTATTTT
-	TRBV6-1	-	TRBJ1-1	CASSYLDRSEAFF	TGTGCCAGCAGTTATCTAGACAGATCCGAAGCTTTCTTT
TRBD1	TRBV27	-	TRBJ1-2	CASSLKGAYYGYTF	TGTGCCAGCAGTTTAAAGGGGGCGTACTATGGCTACACCTTC